One T cell receptor beta chain is described in this entry. No antigen is known for it. The sample comes from a study of long-term antiretroviral therapy in people with HIV. Points from the study as a whole: When set beside controls, HIV repertoires had CDR3 length ranges that were narrower.

V trimming: 4 bases; J trimming: 7 bases; junction bases outside the gene matches: 8. The CDR3 is made up of 15 amino acids. Germline CDR1 reads SGHTA; CDR2 reads FQGNSA. Run at survey level, the immunoSEQ assay was version v3.0. Libraries were prepared by immunoSEQ multiplex PCR; TCRdb keeps only in-frame clonotypes and omits some of them. The table shows about 17,000 clones, with around four fifths occurring only once. Inclusion required at least two post-ART and at least one pre-ART PBMC samples. Sample: unsorted PBMCs, taken roughly 2.2 years before starting antiretroviral therapy. J is TRBJ2-7 and V is TRBV7-2, with TRBD2 matching 12 bases. The sequence derives from a man between 25 and 39 years old with HIV. The CDR3: CASSYSSGGAGEQYF. The CDR3 DNA reads TGTGCCAGCAGCTATTCTAGCGGGGGGGCGGGTGAGCAGTACTTC. The variable domain in full, completed from reference TRBV7-2 and TRBJ2-7, reads GAGVSQSPSNKVTEKGKDVELRCDPISGHTALYWYRQSLGQGLEFLIYFQGNSAPDKSGLPSDRFSAERTGGSVSTLTIQRTQQEDSAVYLCASSYSSGGAGEQYFGPGTRLTVT.